Below, 15 T cell receptor beta chains from the same sample are listed, as sequenced in a study of T cells in Graves' hyperthyroidism and ophthalmopathy. Amplified regions were TCR beta CDR3 sequences from RNA transcripts. Primed by the HTBI set, a first-round RT-PCR was run on the TCR CDR3. Each CDR3 protein is one row after TCRdb ran MiXCR on the multiplex PCR reads. Found here are 300,000 to 350,000 distinct CDR3 sequences, 16% of them singletons; the top ten hold approximately 35%. Sequencing was done on a sample of blood. The source is a man younger than 45 with Graves' hyperthyroidism.

The chain couples TRBV19 to TRBJ2-3; perhaps D is TRBD1 or TRBD2 (6 bases each). The CDR3 has 16 amino acids. Germline values: CDR1 LNHDA, CDR2 SQIVND (reference sequence). V was cut by 5 bases and J by 1 base, with 16 bases left in between. For the CDR3, the DNA is TGTGCCAGTAGTGTTGGTGGGGGGCTTGGCACAGATACGCAGTATTTT. It yields the protein CASSVGGGLGTDTQYF.

This clonotype came up many times. V is TRBV11-2 and J is TRBJ2-5, with 7 bases lining up with TRBD1. The CDR3 sequence is 16 residues long. Germline CDR1 reads SGHAT; CDR2 reads FQNNGV. Germline trimming cut 0 bases from V and 3 bases from J; bases unmatched to any gene: 7. For the CDR3, the DNA is TGTGCCAGCAGCTTAGACCGAGGGGGCGCCGAAGAGACCCAGTACTTC. The encoded protein is CASSLDRGGAEETQYF.

The chain has TRBV5-1 and TRBJ2-7; 8 positions match TRBD2. J lost 2 bases, V lost 4 bases, and 5 bases had no gene match. CDR1 and CDR2 from the germline V gene are SGHRS and YFSETQ. CDR3 length: 14 amino acids. CDR3 DNA sequence: TGCGCCAGCAGCCGGGACGGGGGGGCCTACGAGCAGTACTTC. Translation: CASSRDGGAYEQYF.

This clonotype was recorded many times. V gene TRBV11-2 combines with J gene TRBJ2-1; D remains ambiguous. The CDR3 loop spans 13 amino acids. Germline lookup yields CDR1 SGHAT and CDR2 FQNNGV. V lost 1 base to trimming and J lost 7 bases, with 8 bases between them. CDR3 nucleotides: TGTGCCAGCAGCTTAGTTATCAGGAATGAGCAGTTCTTC. Protein sequence: CASSLVIRNEQFF.

In its sample, this clonotype was seen a few times. One base away lies a much larger clone, so this may be a sequencing read error. The chain uses TRBV11-2 and TRBJ2-7, with TRBD1 matching over 8 bases. This CDR3 spans 12 amino acids. Germline V gene data show CDR1 as SGHAT and CDR2 as FQNNGV. DNA for the CDR3: TGTGTCAGCAAGACAGGGGCTTACGAGCAGTACTTC. It codes for CVSKTGAYEQYF.

V is TRBV7-2 and J is TRBJ2-2, with D uncertain. Trimming took off 3 bases at V and 4 bases at J, with 6 bases between the two ends. The germline V gene encodes CDR1 SGHTA and CDR2 FQGNSA. The CDR3 has 13 residues. The CDR3 loop is CASSFVLTGELFF. CDR3 nucleotides: TGTGCCAGCAGCTTCGTCCTCACCGGGGAGCTGTTTTTT.

In this sample, this clonotype turned up many times. The gene calls are TRBV7-9 and TRBJ1-2; no firm D call. The germline V gene encodes CDR1 SEHNR and CDR2 FQNEAQ (reference sequence). The ends were cut back, 0 bases at V and 2 bases at J, with 16 bases in the middle. The CDR3 is 17 residues long. CDR3 amino acids: CASSLALEGPRNYGYTF. CDR3 DNA: TGTGCCAGCAGCTTAGCGCTGGAAGGGCCGAGAAACTATGGCTACACCTTC.

A few counts support this clonotype. The chain carries TRBV13 and TRBJ2-7; D may be TRBD2 (5 bases). Trimming took off 5 bases at V and 7 bases at J, with 15 bases between the two ends. Per the germline V gene, CDR1 is PRHDT and CDR2 is FYEKMQ (reference sequence). There are 13 residues in the CDR3. The CDR3 DNA sequence: TGTGCCAGCAGCGCAGGCCTTGGGAGAGAGCAGTACTTC. This encodes CASSAGLGREQYF.

This clonotype was picked up many times. The V gene is TRBV30, the J gene TRBJ2-1; D gene ambiguous. Germline assignment: CDR1 GTSNPN and CDR2 SVGIG (reference sequence). This CDR3 region has 14 residues. The ends were cut back, 0 bases at V and 9 bases at J, with 15 bases in the middle. The DNA of the CDR3 is TGTGCCTGGAGTGTAAGTCTAGAGGACGGTGAGCAGTTCTTC. This gives the protein CAWSVSLEDGEQFF.

The V and J genes are TRBV5-6 and TRBJ2-7; the D gene is possibly TRBD1 (6 bases). V dropped 0 bases and J dropped 4 bases, with 20 bases sitting between them. Germline V CDR1 and CDR2: SGHDT, YYEEEE. The CDR3 length is 17 residues. The CDR3 reads CASSLGPLETGLYEQYF. In DNA form, the CDR3 reads TGTGCCAGCAGCTTGGGGCCCTTAGAGACAGGCTTATACGAGCAGTACTTC.

The table lists this clonotype with a few counts. The chain employs TRBV9 and TRBJ1-6, with D unclear. The length of the CDR3 is 15 residues. With 3 bases removed from V and 0 bases from J, the gap between germline ends came to 7 bases. Per germline, CDR1 SGDLS and CDR2 YYNGEE. In DNA, the CDR3 is TGTGCCAGCAGCGCAGACTTCTCCTATAATTCACCCCTCCACTTT. Protein sequence: CASSADFSYNSPLHF.

This clonotype showed up many times. The gene calls are TRBV11-1 and TRBJ2-2, with no clear D. V lost 4 bases, J lost 4 bases, and 7 bases lay in between. CDR3 length: 13 residues. CDR1 and CDR2 (germline): SGHAT, FQDESV (reference sequence). The CDR3 coding sequence is TGTGCCAGCAGCTGGACCGCCACCGGGGAGCTGTTTTTT. This sequence encodes CASSWTATGELFF. The whole variable domain, remainder taken from reference TRBV11-1 and TRBJ2-2, is EAEVAQSPRYKITEKSQAVAFWCDPISGHATLYWYRQILGQGPELLVQFQDESVVDDSQLPKDRFSAERLKGVDSTLKIQPAELGDSAMYLCASSWTATGELFFGEGSRLTVL.

This clonotype was picked up many times. The chain links TRBV2 to TRBJ1-1; D gene uncertain. The CDR3 extends over 15 amino acids. Germline V gives CDR1 SNHLY, CDR2 FYNNEI. Trimming left V 7 bases short and J 6 bases short, with 21 bases between. The CDR3 reads CASMEGPHPIPEAFF. CDR3 coding DNA: TGTGCCAGCATGGAGGGCCCTCACCCCATCCCTGAAGCTTTCTTT.

A remark on this clonotype: A clone one base away is much larger, so this may be a read error. The J gene is TRBJ2-1, the V gene TRBV20-1; 9 positions match TRBD2. Germline V gene lookup returns CDR1 DFQATT and CDR2 SNEGSKA (reference sequence). The CDR3 runs 14 residues. Trimming took 8 bases from V and 5 from J; bases not matched to a gene: 10. The DNA for the CDR3 is TGCAGTTTTCCAGGGCTAGCGGGAAACAATGAGCAGTTCTTC. Protein product: CSFPGLAGNNEQFF.

As concerns this clonotype: This may come from a read error, since a much larger clone is one base off. V gene TRBV6-2 or TRBV6-3 combines with J gene TRBJ2-7; 8 nucleotides line up with TRBD2. The V segment lost 8 bases and the J segment 5 bases; nucleotides outside the gene matches: 11. The CDR3 consists of 14 residues. Germline V gives CDR1 MNHEY, CDR2 SVGEGT. The CDR3 DNA follows: TGTGCCAGCGGGGGAGCGGGAGCCCCTCACGAGCAGTACTTC. This translates into CASGGAGAPHEQYF.